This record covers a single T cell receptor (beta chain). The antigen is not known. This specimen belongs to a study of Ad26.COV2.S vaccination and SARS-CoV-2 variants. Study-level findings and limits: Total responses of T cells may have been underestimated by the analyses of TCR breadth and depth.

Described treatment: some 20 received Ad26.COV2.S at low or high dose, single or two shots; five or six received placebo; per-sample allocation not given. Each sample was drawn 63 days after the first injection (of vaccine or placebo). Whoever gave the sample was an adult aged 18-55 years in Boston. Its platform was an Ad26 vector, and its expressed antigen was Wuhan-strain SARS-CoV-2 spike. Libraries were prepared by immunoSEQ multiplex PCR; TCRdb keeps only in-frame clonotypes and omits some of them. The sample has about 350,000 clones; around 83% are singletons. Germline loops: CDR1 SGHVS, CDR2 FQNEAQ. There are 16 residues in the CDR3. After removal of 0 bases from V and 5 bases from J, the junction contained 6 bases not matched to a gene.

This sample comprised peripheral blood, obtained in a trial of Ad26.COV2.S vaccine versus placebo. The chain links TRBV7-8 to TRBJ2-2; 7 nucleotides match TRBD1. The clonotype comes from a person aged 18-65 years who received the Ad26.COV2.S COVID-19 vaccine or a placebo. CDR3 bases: TGTGCCAGCAGCTTAGCGAGGGGGCGCGGGACCGGGGAGCTGTTTTTT. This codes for CASSLARGRGTGELFF.